This T cell receptor beta chain derives from a study of blood T cell repertoires in COVID-19. The repertoire was sequenced with immunoSEQ multiplex PCR; TCRdb's copy has only in-frame clones and lacks some. The table shows fewer than 350,000 clones, with roughly 88% occurring only once. Participants were placed into cohorts based on the clinical history they reported. Germline V gives CDR1 SGHAT, CDR2 FQNNGV. This CDR3 has 15 residues. V dropped 6 bases and J dropped 7; count of bases not matched to a gene: 8. Sequenced material: PBMCs or T cells enriched from blood (not recorded which). The sequence was collected from a woman aged 40 to 50 with acute COVID-19. This chain uses TRBV11-2 with TRBJ2-1; 11 bases are a match to TRBD2. The CDR3 nucleotides read TGTGCCAGCAGTTTCGTAGCGGGGGGGCTGAATGAGCAGTTCTTC. The encoded protein is CASSFVAGGLNEQFF.